This TCR beta chain derives from a study of cytomegalovirus exposure and HLA in healthy donors. Background on the study: T cells numbering about 179 million yielded around 120 million unique TCR beta sequences in an earlier analysis.

The PCR employed 60 Vbeta primers together with 13 Jbeta primers. Per the study methods: As a later analysis found, there were 82 million or so unique TCR beta chains, of which roughly 11 million were shared. The method was immunoSEQ multiplex PCR; TCRdb's version includes in-frame clones alone and lacks a portion of them. The V and J calls and clone size are taken from that table; D and trimming were inferred from the DNA. The sample lists some 190,000 clones, roughly 84% seen once, with roughly 1.2% in the top ten. Between the trimmed V and J ends, which lost 0 bases and 0 bases, there was a span of 10 bases. The germline CDR1 and CDR2 sequences are SGHRS and YFSETQ. This CDR3 is built from 16 residues.

The receptor comes from a boy aged 2-15 years in good health and CMV-seronegative. The chain recombines TRBV5-1 with TRBJ1-3; no clear D gene. Source material: PBMCs. The CDR3 loop is CASSLATRNSGNTIYF. The CDR3 nucleotides read TGCGCCAGCAGCTTGGCCACCAGGAACTCTGGAAACACCATATATTTT.